The 8 T cell receptor beta chains presented below share a single source sample, sequenced in a study of blood T cell repertoires in COVID-19. Produced via immunoSEQ multiplex PCR; TCRdb's table is partial and in-frame only. This sample has fewer than 250,000 clones; around 76% occur once, and the top ten carry 17%. The sample was PBMCs or T cells enriched from blood (not recorded which). The receptor source for this set is a woman aged 50 to 60 with acute COVID-19.

This clone was seen only a few times. This chain uses TRBV11-2 with TRBJ1-2; the match to TRBD1 covers 8 bases. The CDR3 extends over 15 amino acids. CDR1 SGHAT and CDR2 FQNNGV come from the germline V gene. V shed 1 base and J 2 bases; nucleotides not matched to a gene: 3. In DNA, the CDR3 is TGTGCCAGCAGCTTAGGGGCAGGGGGCAACTATGGCTACACCTTC. Translated, it gives CASSLGAGGNYGYTF.

The CDR3 DNA reads TGTGCCAGCAGCTCTCCTTTACATGCGGATTCACCCCTCCACTTT. This sequence encodes CASSSPLHADSPLHF. V gene TRBV11-1 combines with J gene TRBJ1-6; D not resolved. The V gene's germline CDR1 is SGHAT and CDR2 FQDESV (reference sequence). Deletions cut 4 bases from V and 8 bases from J, with 15 bases between. The CDR3 spans 15 residues.

The chain uses TRBV29-1 and TRBJ1-1; maybe TRBD1 (6 bases). V gave up 1 base and J gave up 1 base, with 16 bases separating them. CDR1 and CDR2 (germline): SQVTM, ANQGSEA. This CDR3 is built from 16 residues. CDR3 residues: CSVEGGSPGENTEAFF. In DNA form, the CDR3 reads TGCAGCGTTGAAGGCGGGAGCCCAGGGGAGAACACTGAAGCTTTCTTT.

The chain employs TRBV5-1 and TRBJ1-4; D unresolved. Germline V CDR1 and CDR2: SGHRS, YFSETQ. CDR3 length equals 15 residues. V shed 0 bases and J shed 0 bases, with 6 bases lying between them. The CDR3 reads CASSLVAATNEKLFF. The CDR3 bases are TGCGCCAGCAGCTTGGTTGCAGCAACTAATGAAAAACTGTTTTTT.

The chain joins TRBV12-3 or TRBV12-4 to TRBJ1-1; the match to TRBD1 covers 9 bases. The CDR3 is 13 amino acids. The ends lost 6 bases at V and 5 bases at J; junction bases unmatched: 4. CDR3 sequence: CASRTQGATEAFF. In DNA form, the CDR3 reads TGTGCCAGCAGAACACAGGGGGCAACTGAAGCTTTCTTT.

This clone was seen more than once but under ten times. The V and J genes are TRBV29-1 and TRBJ1-5, with D possibly TRBD1 on 6 matching bases. Germline V gives CDR1 SQVTM, CDR2 ANQGSEA. CDR3 size: 13 residues. V lost 1 base and J 6 bases, leaving 10 bases between the germline ends. Here the CDR3 DNA reads TGCAGCGTTGAAGTAGGGGGTAGTCAGCCCCAGCATTTT. It translates to CSVEVGGSQPQHF.

The V call is TRBV6-5, the J call TRBJ1-6; TRBD1 is a possible D gene (6 bases). The CDR3 is 15 residues long. V was trimmed by 4 bases and J by 6 bases, leaving 13 bases between them. Germline CDR1 MNHEY, CDR2 SVGAGI. This CDR3 is CASSLAQQGNSPLHF. CDR3 DNA sequence: TGTGCCAGCAGTTTAGCCCAACAGGGTAATTCACCCCTCCACTTT.

The chain couples TRBV2 to TRBJ1-1, with 9 bases lining up with TRBD1. This CDR3 contains 14 residues. The germline V gene has CDR1 SNHLY and CDR2 FYNNEI. V was clipped by 9 bases and J by 3 bases; unmatched bases: 8. The CDR3 is CASREGQGDTEAFF. In DNA, the CDR3 is TGTGCCAGTAGAGAGGGACAGGGTGACACTGAAGCTTTCTTT.